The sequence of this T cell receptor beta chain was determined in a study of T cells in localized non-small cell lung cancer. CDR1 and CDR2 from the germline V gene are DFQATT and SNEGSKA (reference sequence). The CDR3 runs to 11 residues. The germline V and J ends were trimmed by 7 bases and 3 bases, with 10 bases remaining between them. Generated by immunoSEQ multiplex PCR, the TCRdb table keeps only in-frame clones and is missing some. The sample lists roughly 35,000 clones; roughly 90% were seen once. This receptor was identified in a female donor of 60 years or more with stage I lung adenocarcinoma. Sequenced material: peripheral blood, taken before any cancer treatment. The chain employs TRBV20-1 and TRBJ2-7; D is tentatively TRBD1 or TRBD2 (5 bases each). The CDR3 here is CSGGDLYEQYF. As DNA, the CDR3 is TGCAGTGGAGGGGATCTCTACGAGCAGTACTTC.